The 24 T cell receptor beta chains in this list originate from one sample, sequenced in a study of T cells in Graves' hyperthyroidism and ophthalmopathy. Amplification targeted TCR beta CDR3 regions from RNA transcripts. The HTBI primer set was used in a first-round RT-PCR of the TCR CDR3. MiXCR, applied by TCRdb to the multiplex PCR reads, yields one record per CDR3 protein. The sample has approximately 590,000 distinct CDR3 sequences, approximately 15% seen once. The sample consisted of blood. Receptor source: a woman in her twenties or thirties with Graves' hyperthyroidism.

There are many counts of this clonotype. This chain links TRBV28 with TRBJ2-1, with TRBD2 identical over 14 bases. The J segment lost 13 bases and the V segment lost 6 bases, leaving 8 bases of the junction unmatched. The CDR3 has 14 residues. Germline lookup yields CDR1 MDHEN and CDR2 SYDVKM. The CDR3 coding sequence is TGTGCCAGCAGGCCGGGACTAGCGGGAGAACTCCAGTTCTTC. This codes for CASRPGLAGELQFF.

The V and J genes are TRBV20-1 and TRBJ2-1; D gene unclear. CDR3 length: 15 residues. Germline V gene lookup returns CDR1 DFQATT and CDR2 SNEGSKA (reference sequence). Trimming removed 6 bases at V and 4 bases at J, with 19 bases between. This CDR3 is CSATLRRTYYNEQFF. The CDR3 region has the DNA TGCAGTGCCACCCTCCGTCGGACGTATTACAATGAGCAGTTCTTC.

In this sample, this clonotype turned up a few times. The V gene is TRBV19, the J gene TRBJ1-2, with D maybe TRBD1 (5 bases). CDR1 and CDR2 (germline): LNHDA, SQIVND (reference sequence). Trimming pared 5 bases from V and 2 bases from J, leaving 15 bases between. The CDR3 loop spans 15 amino acids. The CDR3 reads CASSRGGHSNYGYTF. CDR3 DNA sequence: TGTGCCAGTAGTCGGGGCGGACACTCAAACTATGGCTACACCTTC. The variable domain in full, with the rest retrieved from reference TRBV19 and TRBJ1-2, is DGGITQSPKYLFRKEGQNVTLSCEQNLNHDAMYWYRQDPGQGLRLIYYSQIVNDFQKGDIAEGYSVSREKKESFPLTVTSAQKNPTAFYLCASSRGGHSNYGYTFGSGTRLTVV.

This chain connects TRBV15 to TRBJ2-3; 12 nucleotides agree with TRBD2. In germline, CDR1 is LNHNV, CDR2 YYDKDF (reference sequence). This CDR3 comprises 18 residues. Unmatched junction bases numbered 7, after V lost 0 bases and J lost 3 bases. The CDR3, as DNA: TGTGCCACCAGCAGAGATCTGACTAGCGGGAGATCGACAGATACGCAGTATTTT. Its translation is CATSRDLTSGRSTDTQYF.

This clonotype was detected many times. The rearrangement uses TRBV5-1 and TRBJ1-1; D ambiguous. The CDR3 sequence is 14 residues long. Trimming shortened V by 0 bases and J by 5 bases, and 11 bases separated the two germline ends. Germline V gene lookup returns CDR1 SGHRS and CDR2 YFSETQ. In DNA, the CDR3 is TGCGCCAGCAGCTTGGCAGCTCGGTGGACTGAAGCTTTCTTT. Protein: CASSLAARWTEAFF.

Points on this clonotype: A clone one base away is much larger, so this may be a read error. The chain has TRBV20-1 and TRBJ2-2, with a tentative D call TRBD2 (6 bases). Germline V gene sequence: CDR1 DFQATT, CDR2 SNEGSKA (reference sequence). Trimming removed 4 bases from V and 3 bases from J, with 12 bases in between. This CDR3 comprises 14 residues. The CDR3 loop is CSATGTCDTGELFF. CDR3 nucleotide sequence: TGCAGTGCTACCGGGACTTGCGACACCGGGGAGCTGTTTTTT.

With respect to this clonotype: A read error may be the cause here, since a much bigger clone is one base away. This chain uses TRBV20-1 with TRBJ2-1; 12 positions agree with TRBD2. Trimming took 5 bases from V and 0 from J; bases not matched to a gene: 8. Per germline, CDR1 DFQATT and CDR2 SNEGSKA (reference sequence). The CDR3 length is 17 residues. The CDR3 is CSAGASGRGYSYNEQFF. The CDR3 nucleotides are TGCAGTGCTGGGGCTAGCGGGAGGGGCTACTCCTACAATGAGCAGTTCTTC.

This clonotype was detected a few times. This chain links TRBV20-1 with TRBJ2-4; 7 positions match TRBD1. From germline, CDR1 is DFQATT and CDR2 SNEGSKA (reference sequence). The CDR3 has 15 residues. Trimming at V came to 8 bases and at J to 4 bases, leaving 14 bases not matched to a gene. CDR3 nucleotides: TGCAGTAGGACAACTTCCGGGACAGAAAAAAACATTCAGTACTTC. Encoded protein: CSRTTSGTEKNIQYF.

This clonotype was picked up many times. V and J are TRBV20-1 and TRBJ2-7, with 13 bases matching TRBD2. Germline CDR1 DFQATT, CDR2 SNEGSKA (reference sequence). The junction had 6 bases not matched to a gene; V was cut back by 6 bases and J by 4 bases. This CDR3 has 14 residues. CDR3 nucleotides: TGCAGTGCAAAACTAGCGGGAGGGCCGTACGAGCAGTACTTC. Its protein product is CSAKLAGGPYEQYF.

This clonotype was counted at least ten times. This chain joins TRBV20-1 and TRBJ1-6, with 9 positions matching TRBD1. The CDR3 consists of 18 residues. V was clipped by 0 bases and J by 5 bases; unmatched bases: 11. In germline, CDR1 is DFQATT, CDR2 SNEGSKA (reference sequence). The CDR3 bases are TGCAGTGCTAGAGACGGGGTACAGGGGGCCTCGAATAATTCACCCCTCCACTTT. Its translation is CSARDGVQGASNNSPLHF.

Details on this clonotype: The conserved phenylalanine or tryptophan is not found at the CDR3 terminus, so this likely reflects a read error. The V call is TRBV12-3 or TRBV12-4, the J call TRBJ2-7, with 9 bases lining up with TRBD1. This CDR3 has 16 residues. The V segment lost 4 bases and the J segment 0 bases; nucleotides outside the gene matches: 7. The CDR3, as DNA: TGTGCCAGCAGTTCCACCGGGACAGGGTTCTCCTACGAGCAGTACTCC. Translation gives CASSSTGTGFSYEQYS.

The rearrangement joins TRBV25-1 to TRBJ2-7; 10 bases align to TRBD1. CDR1 and CDR2 (germline): MGHDK, SYGVNS. The CDR3 totals 16 residues. After removal of 6 bases from V and 4 bases from J, the junction contained 12 bases not matched to a gene. The CDR3 coding sequence is TGTGCCAGCAGGGAAGAGGACAGGGGGGCTTCATACGAGCAGTACTTC. Amino acid sequence: CASREEDRGASYEQYF.

This clonotype was recorded at least ten times. This chain connects TRBV7-9 to TRBJ1-1; perhaps TRBD1 as D (6 bases). This CDR3 has 15 amino acids. Trimming cost V 0 bases and J 2 bases, with 10 bases left between them. Germline CDR1 reads SEHNR; CDR2 reads FQNEAQ (reference sequence). The CDR3 bases are TGTGCCAGCAGCTTAGCCAGGGGAGAAAACACTGAAGCTTTCTTT. It specifies CASSLARGENTEAFF.

This chain connects TRBV6-1 to TRBJ1-1, with D perhaps matching TRBD1 (5 bases). The V gene's germline CDR1 is MNHNS and CDR2 SASEGT. The CDR3 is made up of 14 amino acids. Deletions cut 6 bases from V and 4 bases from J, with 15 bases between. This CDR3 reads CASSLGVTATEAFF. CDR3 nucleotides: TGTGCCAGCAGCCTAGGGGTCACGGCCACTGAAGCTTTCTTT.

This clonotype occurred a few times. The J gene is TRBJ2-7, the V gene TRBV10-1, with D unclear. Germline loops: CDR1 WNHNN, CDR2 SYGVQD (reference sequence). Trimming left V 6 bases short and J 4 bases short, with 19 bases between. There are 15 residues in the CDR3. The CDR3 loop reads CASSASEDTEYEQYF. CDR3 DNA sequence: TGCGCCAGCAGCGCCAGCGAGGATACTGAATACGAGCAGTACTTC.

The genes are TRBV7-9 and TRBJ1-4; D unclear. V gave up 1 base and J gave up 11 bases, with 14 bases separating them. Germline V CDR1 and CDR2: SEHNR, FQNEAQ (reference sequence). The CDR3 is 14 residues long. CDR3 in DNA: TGTGCCAGCAGCTTAGGGACTCCGGGATCCAAACTGTTTTTT. Translation: CASSLGTPGSKLFF.

Note on this clonotype: A read error may be the cause here, since a much bigger clone is one base away. The chain employs TRBV19 and TRBJ2-7; D possibly uses TRBD1 or TRBD2 (5 bases each). This CDR3 has 16 residues. CDR1 is LNHDA, CDR2 SQIVND, per germline (reference sequence). The CDR3 DNA follows: TGTGCCATTAGTATTGGGGGTACAGCGAGCTCCTACGAGCAGTACTTC. The encoded protein is CAISIGGTASSYEQYF.

This clonotype was seen repeatedly, ten times or more. This rearrangement joins TRBV7-2 to TRBJ2-3; D unresolved. Trimming shortened V by 4 bases and J by 2 bases, and 13 bases separated the two germline ends. CDR3 length: 15 residues. Germline values: CDR1 SGHTA, CDR2 FQGNSA. The CDR3 reads CASSSYSESTDTQYF. The CDR3 DNA reads as TGTGCCAGCAGCTCCTACTCGGAATCCACAGATACGCAGTATTTT. The complete variable domain, with remaining parts taken from reference TRBV7-2 and TRBJ2-3, reads GAGVSQSPSNKVTEKGKDVELRCDPISGHTALYWYRQSLGQGLEFLIYFQGNSAPDKSGLPSDRFSAERTGGSVSTLTIQRTQQEDSAVYLCASSSYSESTDTQYFGPGTRLTVL.

This clonotype turned up a few times. This could be a read error, since a much larger clone is one nucleotide away. CDR3 in DNA: TGCGCCAGCAGCGTGACTAGCGTCGGCTACGAGCAGTTCTTC. Translated, it gives CASSVTSVGYEQFF. The chain links TRBV5-1 to TRBJ2-1; 8 positions agree with TRBD2. The trim removed 4 bases at V and 10 bases at J, leaving 10 bases unmatched. CDR3 length equals 14 residues. CDR1 and CDR2 from the germline V gene are SGHRS and YFSETQ. Looking up the rest from reference TRBV5-1 and TRBJ2-1 gives the full variable domain: KAGVTQTPRYLIKTRGQQVTLSCSPISGHRSVSWYQQTPGQGLQFLFEYFSETQRNKGNFPGRFSGRQFSNSRSEMNVSTLELGDSALYLCASSVTSVGYEQFFGPGTRLTVL.

This clonotype was seen ten or more times. The chain's CDR3 is CSARDLLAARNEQFF. CDR3 DNA: TGCAGTGCTAGAGATTTACTAGCGGCCCGCAATGAGCAGTTCTTC. V and J are TRBV20-1 and TRBJ2-1, with 8 nucleotides matching TRBD2. CDR3 size: 15 residues. CDR1 is DFQATT, CDR2 SNEGSKA, per germline (reference sequence). Losses at the gene ends were 0 bases for V and 6 bases for J; bases not matched to a gene: 7.

This CDR3 is CASRALDGSGGDEQFF. Here the CDR3 DNA reads TGTGCCAGCAGGGCCCTGGATGGGAGCGGAGGGGATGAGCAGTTCTTC. The rearrangement uses TRBV6-1 and TRBJ2-1, with a tentative D call TRBD2 (6 bases). Germline V lookup: CDR1 MNHNS, CDR2 SASEGT. V was shortened by 6 bases and J by 8 bases, with 23 bases between the two germline ends. CDR3 length equals 16 residues.

This clonotype was found many times. The chain has TRBV7-9 and TRBJ1-6, with unresolved D. V was clipped by 2 bases and J by 11 bases, with 10 bases between them. The CDR3 length is 13 residues. The germline CDR1 and CDR2 sequences are SEHNR and FQNEAQ (reference sequence). CDR3 in amino acids: CASSLSVVAPLHF. In nucleotides, the CDR3 is TGTGCCAGCAGCTTATCTGTGGTGGCACCCCTCCACTTT.

The rearrangement uses TRBV5-4 and TRBJ1-3; 7 bases map to TRBD1. Germline CDR1 is SGHNT and CDR2 is YYREEE (reference sequence). V lost 4 bases and J lost 8; bases outside the gene matches: 6. The CDR3 totals 13 residues. The CDR3 protein is CASSLKGAHTIYF. CDR3 DNA sequence: TGTGCCAGCAGCCTGAAGGGGGCACACACCATATATTTT. The variable domain in full, completed from reference TRBV5-4 and TRBJ1-3, reads ETGVTQSPTHLIKTRGQQVTLRCSSQSGHNTVSWYQQALGQGPQFIFQYYREEENGRGNFPPRFSGLQFPNYSSELNVNALELDDSALYLCASSLKGAHTIYFGEGSWLTVV.

Notes on this clonotype: A read error may account for a junction end that differs from germline. V and J are TRBV27 and TRBJ1-5; tentatively, D is TRBD1 (5 bases). Germline loops: CDR1 MNHEY, CDR2 SMNVEV (reference sequence). The CDR3 runs to 14 residues. CDR3 nucleotides: TGTGCCAGCAGTCTATCAGGGTTTAGTCAGCCCCAGCATTTT. Translating gives CASSLSGFSQPQHF.